Listed here are 23 T cell receptor beta chains from one sample, sequenced in a study of T cell responses to AZD1222 COVID-19 vaccine. Produced via immunoSEQ multiplex PCR; TCRdb's table is partial and in-frame only. The sample carries almost 80,000 clones, roughly 87% recorded once. The sample in question was peripheral blood, obtained on day 0 of AZD1222 vaccination. The receptors stem from an adult in good health.

The CDR3: CATSSLSGSTDTQYF. The DNA of the CDR3 is TGCGCCACCTCGTCCCTTAGCGGTAGCACAGATACGCAGTATTTT. V usage is TRBV5-1 and J usage is TRBJ2-3; possible D gene TRBD2, 6 bases. Germline values: CDR1 SGHRS, CDR2 YFSETQ. Between the trimmed V and J ends, which lost 9 bases and 0 bases, there was a span of 17 bases. This CDR3 contains 15 residues.

The rearrangement uses TRBV28 and TRBJ2-3; D is ambiguous. Germline CDR1 MDHEN, CDR2 SYDVKM. This CDR3 spans 13 amino acids. V was clipped by 6 bases and J by 3 bases, with 10 bases between them. The CDR3 here is CASRWTGTDTQYF. The CDR3 nucleotides are TGTGCCAGCAGGTGGACGGGTACAGATACGCAGTATTTT.

This clone was detected a few times. This chain connects TRBV6-6 to TRBJ2-3; no definite D call. V lost 2 bases and J lost 4, with 7 bases in between. This CDR3 is 13 amino acids long. Germline CDR1 reads MNHNY; CDR2 reads SVGAGI (reference sequence). The CDR3 DNA is TGTGCCAGCAGTTACCTTGGGGCAGATACGCAGTATTTT. This gives the protein CASSYLGADTQYF.

The chain couples TRBV10-3 to TRBJ1-1; the match to TRBD1 covers 8 bases. CDR3 length equals 15 residues. V shed 5 bases, J shed 1 base, and the junction held 6 bases outside the gene matches. Germline assignment: CDR1 ENHRY and CDR2 SYGVKD. As DNA, the CDR3 is TGTGCCATCAGTCCCGCCGGGACAGGGAACACTGAAGCTTTCTTT. The encoded protein is CAISPAGTGNTEAFF.

This clone was seen a few times. The chain employs TRBV6-5 and TRBJ2-5; 7 bases are a match to TRBD1. The germline CDR1 and CDR2 sequences are MNHEY and SVGAGI. The V segment lost 6 bases and the J segment 0 bases; nucleotides outside the gene matches: 7. The CDR3 spans 15 residues. Here the CDR3 DNA reads TGTGCCAGCAGCGGACAGGCCTTTAACCAAGAGACCCAGTACTTC. Its translation is CASSGQAFNQETQYF.

The chain employs TRBV4-1 and TRBJ1-3; possibly TRBD1 for D (5 bases). The CDR3 contains 15 residues. Deletions cut 1 base from V and 2 bases from J, with 9 bases between. Per germline, CDR1 MGHRA and CDR2 YSYEKL. The CDR3 is CASSQVLGPGNTIYF. The CDR3 DNA reads as TGCGCCAGCAGCCAAGTTCTGGGGCCTGGAAACACCATATATTTT.

This sequence joins TRBV29-1 and TRBJ1-2; the D gene is possibly TRBD1 (5 bases). Germline-derived CDR1 and CDR2 are SQVTM and ANQGSEA. V lost 5 bases and J 2 bases, leaving 18 bases between the germline ends. The length of the CDR3 is 15 residues. Written as DNA, the CDR3 is TGCAGCGTTACCTTGGACACGTCCCGAAACTATGGCTACACCTTC. Amino acid sequence: CSVTLDTSRNYGYTF.

J is TRBJ1-1 and V is TRBV18; maybe TRBD1 (5 bases). Trimming took 3 bases from V and 7 from J, leaving 15 bases between them. Germline V lookup: CDR1 KGHSH, CDR2 LQKENI. This CDR3 has 14 residues. The CDR3: CASSPLGTAFEAFF. CDR3 DNA sequence: TGTGCCAGCTCACCGTTAGGGACGGCTTTTGAAGCTTTCTTT. The variable domain in full, completed from reference TRBV18 and TRBJ1-1, reads NAGVMQNPRHLVRRRGQEARLRCSPMKGHSHVYWYRQLPEEGLKFMVYLQKENIIDESGMPKERFSAEFPKEGPSILRIQQVVRGDSAAYFCASSPLGTAFEAFFGQGTRLTVV.

The chain is built from TRBV4-1 and TRBJ1-5, with D possibly being TRBD1 (5 bases). Trimming took 4 bases from V and 6 from J, leaving 16 bases between them. CDR1 and CDR2 (germline): MGHRA, YSYEKL. The CDR3 runs 15 residues. The CDR3 spells CASSPDGRVGQPQHF. As DNA, the CDR3 is TGCGCCAGCAGCCCCGACGGCAGGGTAGGTCAGCCCCAGCATTTT.

About this clone: Other nucleotide sequences in the sample specify the same CDR3. This chain connects TRBV5-1 to TRBJ2-2, with no clear D. V lost 0 bases and J lost 5, with 8 bases in between. Germline loops: CDR1 SGHRS, CDR2 YFSETQ. CDR3 length: 14 residues. The CDR3 loop is CASSLALDTGELFF. CDR3 DNA: TGCGCCAGCAGCTTGGCCTTAGATACCGGGGAGCTGTTTTTT.

The rearrangement links TRBV28 to TRBJ2-7, with 7 bases aligning to TRBD2. The CDR3 is 16 residues long. In germline, CDR1 is MDHEN, CDR2 SYDVKM. Trimming at V came to 2 bases and at J to 7 bases, leaving 14 bases not matched to a gene. This CDR3 reads CASSLTGLPGSGEQYF. DNA of the CDR3: TGTGCCAGCAGTTTAACGGGACTACCAGGCTCGGGGGAGCAGTACTTC.

The rearrangement uses TRBV25-1 and TRBJ1-2; D ambiguous. Germline lookup yields CDR1 MGHDK and CDR2 SYGVNS. Trimming left V 5 bases short and J 0 bases short, with 16 bases between. The CDR3 runs to 16 residues. The CDR3 DNA sequence: TGTGCCAGCAGTTTGGGAGGGTCTATAGCTAACTATGGCTACACCTTC. It codes for CASSLGGSIANYGYTF.

V and J are TRBV30 and TRBJ1-2; no definite D call. Per the germline V gene, CDR1 is GTSNPN and CDR2 is SVGIG (reference sequence). V lost 3 bases, J lost 8 bases, and 13 bases lay in between. This CDR3 is 12 amino acids long. CDR3 loop: CAWRASVGGYTF. CDR3 sequence (DNA): TGTGCCTGGAGGGCGTCCGTCGGAGGCTACACCTTC.

This chain uses TRBV7-9 with TRBJ1-4, with D uncertain. V was trimmed by 1 base and J by 8 bases, leaving 11 bases between them. Looked up from germline, CDR1 is SEHNR and CDR2 is FQNEAQ (reference sequence). The CDR3 is 14 amino acids. Here the CDR3 reads CASSLERLAEKLFF. The CDR3 bases are TGTGCCAGCAGCTTAGAGCGGCTGGCCGAAAAACTGTTTTTT.

V usage is TRBV7-9 and J usage is TRBJ1-5; a weak D match, TRBD1 (6 bases). The V gene's germline CDR1 is SEHNR and CDR2 FQNEAQ (reference sequence). The germline V and J ends were trimmed by 5 bases and 10 bases, with 12 bases remaining between them. The CDR3 spans 12 residues. The CDR3 protein is CASSLIQGPQHF. The CDR3 DNA reads as TGTGCCAGCAGCCTCATACAGGGACCCCAGCATTTT.

The chain links TRBV20-1 to TRBJ1-2, with 7 bases that match TRBD1. The CDR3 is made up of 12 amino acids. V dropped 3 bases and J dropped 8; count of bases not matched to a gene: 6. Germline loops: CDR1 DFQATT, CDR2 SNEGSKA (reference sequence). CDR3 DNA: TGCAGTGCTAGTCGACAGGGTGAGGGCTACACCTTC. The encoded protein is CSASRQGEGYTF.

The chain links TRBV7-2 to TRBJ2-1; D remains ambiguous. CDR3 length equals 14 residues. CDR1 SGHTA and CDR2 FQGNSA come from the germline V gene. V dropped 5 bases and J dropped 0 bases, with 8 bases sitting between them. The CDR3 bases are TGTGCCAGCAGCCCAGTGAGCTCCTACAATGAGCAGTTCTTC. Translation: CASSPVSSYNEQFF. Combining the CDR3 with reference TRBV7-2 and TRBJ2-1 gives the whole variable domain GAGVSQSPSNKVTEKGKDVELRCDPISGHTALYWYRQSLGQGLEFLIYFQGNSAPDKSGLPSDRFSAERTGGSVSTLTIQRTQQEDSAVYLCASSPVSSYNEQFFGPGTRLTVL.

J is TRBJ1-4 and V is TRBV4-3, with D unresolved. V lost 0 bases, J lost 0 bases, and 8 bases lay in between. Germline V gene sequence: CDR1 LGHNA, CDR2 YSLEER. The CDR3 has 16 residues. The CDR3 loop reads CASSQDPGATNEKLFF. In nucleotides, the CDR3 is TGCGCCAGCAGCCAAGATCCGGGTGCAACTAATGAAAAACTGTTTTTT.

The J gene is TRBJ1-2, the V gene TRBV3-1 (or the pseudogene TRBV3-2); D might be TRBD1 (5 bases). This CDR3 has 14 residues. V dropped 0 bases and J dropped 7 bases, with 12 bases sitting between them. Germline V gene lookup returns CDR1 LGHDT and CDR2 YNNKEL (reference sequence). The CDR3 region has the DNA TGTGCCAGCAGCCAAGAGAGTCAAGGGGTTGGCTACACCTTC. It encodes CASSQESQGVGYTF.

This chain connects TRBV30 to TRBJ2-3; a weak D match, TRBD1 (5 bases). Trimming stripped 4 bases from V and 4 bases from J, with 15 bases between. Germline-derived CDR1 and CDR2 are GTSNPN and SVGIG (reference sequence). The CDR3 covers 14 residues. The CDR3 loop reads CAWNGAFRADTQYF. CDR3 nucleotide sequence: TGTGCCTGGAATGGGGCATTTAGAGCAGATACGCAGTATTTT.

The V gene is TRBV4-1, the J gene TRBJ2-2; TRBD2 might be the D (5 bases). Germline V gene lookup returns CDR1 MGHRA and CDR2 YSYEKL. The ends were cut back, 6 bases at V and 0 bases at J, with 14 bases in the middle. The CDR3 sequence is 16 residues long. This CDR3 reads CASRASGLTNTGELFF. CDR3 coding DNA: TGCGCCAGCAGGGCTTCAGGACTGACGAACACCGGGGAGCTGTTTTTT.

In this sample, this clone turned up a few times. The chain couples TRBV19 to TRBJ2-2, with 7 positions matching TRBD2. This CDR3 contains 16 residues. V lost 7 bases and J lost 7; bases outside the gene matches: 15. Germline V CDR1 and CDR2: LNHDA, SQIVND (reference sequence). As DNA, the CDR3 is TGTGCCAGTACCAACCCTGGCGGGAGTGGGGGCGGGGAGCTGTTTTTT. Its translation is CASTNPGGSGGGELFF.

This sequence joins TRBV28 and TRBJ2-2; D is possibly TRBD2 (5 bases). V was trimmed by 5 bases and J by 6 bases, leaving 16 bases between them. The CDR3 consists of 15 residues. Germline values: CDR1 MDHEN, CDR2 SYDVKM. CDR3 sequence: CASSQSRGFAGELFF. In nucleotides, the CDR3 is TGTGCCAGCAGTCAGAGTCGGGGTTTCGCCGGGGAGCTGTTTTTT. The whole variable domain, remainder taken from reference TRBV28 and TRBJ2-2, is DVKVTQSSRYLVKRTGEKVFLECVQDMDHENMFWYRQDPGLGLRLIYFSYDVKMKEKGDIPEGYSVSREKKERFSLILESASTNQTSMYLCASSQSRGFAGELFFGEGSRLTVL.